The rows below give T cell receptor beta chains drawn from one sample of a study of shared clonotypes between healthy human individuals. Method: immunoSEQ multiplex PCR; TCRdb's copy keeps in-frame clones and lacks some. The sample records millions of clones, about 92% being singletons. Sequences were obtained from naive CD8+ T cells from PBMCs. The receptors here all came from a man younger than 35 in good health. Some clones in this sample may be carry-over from other donors' samples. The CDR3 runs from the conserved cysteine through the conserved F or W. The order of the fields is clone size, D gene, V gene, J gene, CDR3 protein, CDR3 DNA. D genes are given only for firm matches. Only some rows state a clone size, as once, few, many or a class for expanded clones.

abundance: .; d_gene: TRBD1; v_gene: TRBV5-1; j_gene: TRBJ2-1; CDR3aa: CASSFGQGSNEQFF; CDR3nt: TGCGCCAGCAGCTTCGGACAGGGGTCGAATGAGCAGTTCTTC
abundance: .; d_gene: .; v_gene: TRBV15; j_gene: TRBJ2-5; CDR3aa: CATTRGAQETQYF; CDR3nt: TGTGCCACCACCCGAGGGGCCCAAGAGACCCAGTACTTC
abundance: .; d_gene: TRBD2; v_gene: TRBV7-2; j_gene: TRBJ2-7; CDR3aa: CASSLVLGLAENYEQYF; CDR3nt: TGTGCCAGCAGCTTAGTCTTGGGACTAGCGGAGAACTACGAGCAGTACTTC
abundance: .; d_gene: .; v_gene: TRBV7-9; j_gene: TRBJ1-5; CDR3aa: CASSSNGVNQPQHF; CDR3nt: TGTGCCAGCAGCTCGAATGGGGTTAATCAGCCCCAGCATTTT
abundance: .; d_gene: TRBD2; v_gene: TRBV28; j_gene: TRBJ2-1; CDR3aa: CASSGGLAPYNEQFF; CDR3nt: TGTGCCAGCAGTGGGGGACTAGCGCCCTACAATGAGCAGTTCTTC
abundance: .; d_gene: .; v_gene: TRBV6-5; j_gene: TRBJ1-1; CDR3aa: CASSYGRMNTEAFF; CDR3nt: TGTGCCAGCAGTTATGGACGGATGAACACTGAAGCTTTCTTT
abundance: once; d_gene: .; v_gene: TRBV28; j_gene: TRBJ2-7; CDR3aa: CASSFDRGVSYEQYF; CDR3nt: TGTGCCAGCAGTTTTGATCGGGGAGTATCCTACGAGCAGTACTTC
abundance: .; d_gene: .; v_gene: TRBV28; j_gene: TRBJ1-1; CDR3aa: CASSWSRGAVTEAFF; CDR3nt: TGTGCCAGCAGTTGGAGTCGGGGCGCGGTCACTGAAGCTTTCTTT
abundance: .; d_gene: .; v_gene: TRBV4-1; j_gene: TRBJ2-7; CDR3aa: CASSQDQGVSYEQYF; CDR3nt: TGCGCCAGCAGCCAAGATCAGGGAGTCTCCTACGAGCAGTACTTC
abundance: .; d_gene: .; v_gene: TRBV9; j_gene: TRBJ2-7; CDR3aa: CASSPLLTSSYEQYF; CDR3nt: TGTGCCAGCAGCCCCCTCCTGACAAGCTCCTACGAGCAGTACTTC
abundance: .; d_gene: .; v_gene: TRBV28; j_gene: TRBJ1-1; CDR3aa: CASSLGISWSTEAFF; CDR3nt: TGTGCCAGCAGTTTAGGAATCTCGTGGTCCACTGAAGCTTTCTTT
abundance: .; d_gene: TRBD2; v_gene: TRBV11-2; j_gene: TRBJ2-7; CDR3aa: CASSFGLAGGLYYEQYF; CDR3nt: TGTGCCAGCAGCTTCGGACTAGCGGGAGGGCTATACTACGAGCAGTACTTC
abundance: .; d_gene: TRBD2; v_gene: TRBV5-4; j_gene: TRBJ2-5; CDR3aa: CASSFLAGQETQYF; CDR3nt: TGTGCCAGCAGCTTCCTAGCGGGACAAGAGACCCAGTACTTC
abundance: .; d_gene: .; v_gene: TRBV9; j_gene: TRBJ2-2; CDR3aa: CASSVGDENTGELFF; CDR3nt: TGTGCCAGCAGCGTAGGGGACGAGAACACCGGGGAGCTGTTTTTT
abundance: .; d_gene: TRBD1; v_gene: TRBV7-7; j_gene: TRBJ2-7; CDR3aa: CASSPGQGGLYEQYF; CDR3nt: TGTGCCAGCAGCCCCGGACAGGGCGGATTGTACGAGCAGTACTTC
abundance: .; d_gene: TRBD1; v_gene: TRBV4-3; j_gene: TRBJ2-1; CDR3aa: CASSPRTGGRNNEQFF; CDR3nt: TGCGCCAGCAGCCCACGGACAGGGGGCAGAAACAATGAGCAGTTCTTC
abundance: .; d_gene: .; v_gene: TRBV28; j_gene: TRBJ2-2; CDR3aa: CASSQAPGLGELFF; CDR3nt: TGTGCCAGCAGCCAAGCCCCAGGGCTTGGGGAGCTGTTTTTT
abundance: .; d_gene: .; v_gene: TRBV28; j_gene: TRBJ2-7; CDR3aa: CASSTGGAYEQYF; CDR3nt: TGTGCCAGCAGTACAGGGGGGGCGTACGAGCAGTACTTC
abundance: .; d_gene: TRBD1; v_gene: TRBV9; j_gene: TRBJ2-3; CDR3aa: CASSASGTGGADTQYF; CDR3nt: TGTGCCAGCAGCGCCTCCGGGACAGGGGGTGCAGATACGCAGTATTTT
abundance: .; d_gene: .; v_gene: TRBV12-2; j_gene: TRBJ1-1; CDR3aa: CASRTIQHRAGDTEAFF; CDR3nt: TGTGCAAGTCGCACGATCCAACACCGGGCGGGCGACACTGAAGCTTTCTTT
abundance: .; d_gene: .; v_gene: TRBV9; j_gene: TRBJ1-2; CDR3aa: CASAGSEEYGYTF; CDR3nt: TGTGCCAGCGCGGGCTCGGAGGAGTATGGCTACACCTTC
abundance: .; d_gene: .; v_gene: TRBV28; j_gene: TRBJ2-7; CDR3aa: CASRTRGIFGQYF; CDR3nt: TGTGCCAGCAGGACAAGGGGGATTTTCGGGCAGTACTTC
abundance: .; d_gene: .; v_gene: TRBV6-6; j_gene: TRBJ2-7; CDR3aa: CASVDDADELYEQYF; CDR3nt: TGTGCCAGCGTCGATGACGCGGACGAGTTATACGAGCAGTACTTC
abundance: .; d_gene: .; v_gene: TRBV25-1; j_gene: TRBJ2-5; CDR3aa: CASSEMDTKETQYF; CDR3nt: TGTGCCAGCAGTGAAATGGACACGAAAGAGACCCAGTACTTC
abundance: .; d_gene: TRBD1; v_gene: TRBV7-9; j_gene: TRBJ2-7; CDR3aa: CASSPTGGGAGRPYEQYF; CDR3nt: TGTGCCAGCAGCCCGACAGGGGGAGGAGCGGGCCGACCCTACGAGCAGTACTTC
abundance: .; d_gene: .; v_gene: TRBV10-3; j_gene: TRBJ1-1; CDR3aa: CAITVAGGAEAFF; CDR3nt: TGTGCCATCACCGTAGCGGGGGGCGCTGAAGCTTTCTTT
abundance: once; d_gene: .; v_gene: TRBV4-2; j_gene: TRBJ2-1; CDR3aa: CASTLIPASGNEQFF; CDR3nt: TGTGCCAGCACCCTTATCCCGGCGTCAGGCAATGAGCAGTTCTTC
abundance: .; d_gene: TRBD2; v_gene: TRBV5-1; j_gene: TRBJ2-7; CDR3aa: CASSLDGGLAQYF; CDR3nt: TGCGCCAGCAGCTTGGATGGGGGACTAGCCCAGTACTTC
abundance: .; d_gene: .; v_gene: TRBV27; j_gene: TRBJ2-3; CDR3aa: CASSLQGVPDTQYF; CDR3nt: TGTGCCAGCAGTTTGCAGGGTGTCCCAGATACGCAGTATTTT
abundance: .; d_gene: .; v_gene: TRBV28; j_gene: TRBJ1-2; CDR3aa: CASSLEERRDYGYTF; CDR3nt: TGTGCCAGCAGTTTAGAGGAGAGGCGCGACTATGGCTACACCTTC
abundance: .; d_gene: TRBD1; v_gene: TRBV5-1; j_gene: TRBJ2-7; CDR3aa: CASSLAQGWVYEQYF; CDR3nt: TGCGCCAGCAGCTTGGCACAGGGGTGGGTGTACGAGCAGTACTTC
abundance: .; d_gene: .; v_gene: TRBV4-1; j_gene: TRBJ1-5; CDR3aa: CASSQDSRGPQHF; CDR3nt: TGCGCCAGCAGCCAAGATTCTCGTGGGCCCCAGCATTTT
abundance: .; d_gene: .; v_gene: TRBV4-1; j_gene: TRBJ2-2; CDR3aa: CASSPHGSLRFVRFGDTGELFF; CDR3nt: TGCGCCAGCAGCCCTCACGGATCACTGAGGTTTGTAAGGTTCGGGGACACCGGGGAGCTGTTTTTT
abundance: .; d_gene: TRBD2; v_gene: TRBV7-8; j_gene: TRBJ2-1; CDR3aa: CASSAIAGPSREQFF; CDR3nt: TGTGCCAGCAGCGCGATAGCGGGCCCGTCCCGTGAGCAGTTCTTC
abundance: once; d_gene: TRBD2; v_gene: TRBV9; j_gene: TRBJ2-1; CDR3aa: CASSVPQGLAGIDNEQFF; CDR3nt: TGTGCCAGCAGCGTTCCCCAGGGGCTAGCGGGAATCGACAATGAGCAGTTCTTC
abundance: once; d_gene: .; v_gene: TRBV28; j_gene: TRBJ2-4; CDR3aa: CASSDTNIQYF; CDR3nt: TGTGCCAGCAGCGATACGAACATTCAGTACTTC
abundance: .; d_gene: .; v_gene: TRBV11-1; j_gene: TRBJ2-7; CDR3aa: CASSLKRGPYDQQYF; CDR3nt: TGTGCCAGCAGCTTAAAAAGAGGACCTTATGACCAGCAGTACTTC
abundance: .; d_gene: .; v_gene: TRBV28; j_gene: TRBJ1-5; CDR3aa: CASSSLIQPQHF; CDR3nt: TGTGCCAGCAGTTCGTTAATTCAGCCCCAGCATTTT
abundance: .; d_gene: .; v_gene: TRBV29-1; j_gene: TRBJ2-7; CDR3aa: CSVDRGYEQYF; CDR3nt: TGCAGCGTTGACAGGGGCTACGAGCAGTACTTC
abundance: .; d_gene: .; v_gene: TRBV19; j_gene: TRBJ1-1; CDR3aa: CASSIKGNTEAFF; CDR3nt: TGTGCCAGTAGTATAAAGGGGAACACTGAAGCTTTCTTT
abundance: .; d_gene: TRBD2; v_gene: TRBV11-2; j_gene: TRBJ2-7; CDR3aa: CASSWGGYEQYF; CDR3nt: TGTGCCAGCAGCTGGGGGGGCTACGAGCAGTACTTC
abundance: .; d_gene: .; v_gene: TRBV7-9; j_gene: TRBJ2-1; CDR3aa: CASSLPPLKDEQFF; CDR3nt: TGTGCCAGCAGCTTACCCCCCTTGAAGGATGAGCAGTTCTTC
abundance: .; d_gene: TRBD1; v_gene: TRBV9; j_gene: TRBJ2-5; CDR3aa: CASSPRPRQGGETQYF; CDR3nt: TGTGCCAGCAGCCCCCGTCCCCGACAGGGTGGAGAGACCCAGTACTTC
abundance: .; d_gene: TRBD2; v_gene: TRBV29-1; j_gene: TRBJ2-7; CDR3aa: CSVEGGLFYEQYF; CDR3nt: TGCAGCGTTGAAGGGGGACTATTCTACGAGCAGTACTTC
abundance: .; d_gene: TRBD2; v_gene: TRBV4-2; j_gene: TRBJ2-7; CDR3aa: CASSPAGGNSYEQYF; CDR3nt: TGTGCCAGCAGCCCAGCGGGAGGCAACTCCTACGAGCAGTACTTC
abundance: .; d_gene: .; v_gene: TRBV14; j_gene: TRBJ1-1; CDR3aa: CASSQVNIPGHANTEAFF; CDR3nt: TGTGCCAGCAGCCAAGTAAACATCCCGGGACACGCGAACACTGAAGCTTTCTTT
abundance: .; d_gene: .; v_gene: TRBV29-1; j_gene: TRBJ1-2; CDR3aa: CSVDPVQGGYTF; CDR3nt: TGCAGCGTTGACCCTGTTCAGGGGGGCTACACCTTC
abundance: once; d_gene: .; v_gene: TRBV29-1; j_gene: TRBJ1-4; CDR3aa: CSAERGNGEKLFF; CDR3nt: TGCAGCGCCGAAAGGGGGAACGGTGAAAAACTGTTTTTT
abundance: .; d_gene: TRBD1; v_gene: TRBV7-3; j_gene: TRBJ2-2; CDR3aa: CASSARGQGAGELFF; CDR3nt: TGTGCCAGCAGCGCCCGAGGACAGGGAGCGGGGGAGCTGTTTTTT
abundance: .; d_gene: .; v_gene: TRBV28; j_gene: TRBJ2-1; CDR3aa: CASSRPWGVRQFF; CDR3nt: TGTGCCAGCAGTCGACCTTGGGGGGTACGGCAGTTCTTC
abundance: .; d_gene: TRBD2; v_gene: TRBV30; j_gene: TRBJ2-1; CDR3aa: CALDGRLAGNEQFF; CDR3nt: TGTGCCCTCGATGGGAGACTAGCGGGAAATGAGCAGTTCTTC
abundance: few; d_gene: .; v_gene: TRBV28; j_gene: TRBJ1-5; CDR3aa: CASSFATEPQHF; CDR3nt: TGTGCCAGCAGTTTCGCGACAGAGCCCCAGCATTTT
abundance: once; d_gene: .; v_gene: TRBV6-5; j_gene: TRBJ2-7; CDR3aa: CASSDRDTSYEQYF; CDR3nt: TGTGCCAGCAGTGACCGGGACACCTCCTACGAGCAGTACTTC
abundance: .; d_gene: .; v_gene: TRBV6-5; j_gene: TRBJ2-3; CDR3aa: CASSYRSSTDTQYF; CDR3nt: TGTGCCAGCAGTTACAGGAGTAGCACAGATACGCAGTATTTT